A selection of T cell receptor beta chains follows, all from one sample in a study of blood T cell repertoires in COVID-19. This table comes from immunoSEQ multiplex PCR, and its TCRdb copy is limited to in-frame clones, with some not included. The sample consists of approximately 200,000 clones, 65% to 85% of them appearing once. The sequenced sample consisted of PBMCs or T cells enriched from blood (not recorded which). Receptors were obtained from a woman aged 40 to 49 with acute COVID-19. CDR3s include the opening cysteine and the closing phenylalanine or tryptophan. Each record gives: V gene, J gene, clone size, D gene, CDR3 DNA, CDR3 protein. D genes are given only for firm matches. Size is stated for part of the rows, as once, few or many counts, or as a class when the clone is expanded.

>TRBV19|TRBJ1-1|NA|NA
TGTGCCAGTAGTACCGGTCCGAGGGGGACTGAAGCTTTCTTT
CASSTGPRGTEAFF
>TRBV18|TRBJ1-5|NA|NA
TGTGCCAGCTCACCTCTCCATGAGCTCAATCAGCCCCAGCATTTT
CASSPLHELNQPQHF
>TRBV6-6|TRBJ2-4|NA|TRBD1
TGTGCCAGCAGTATAGGACAGGAGATAGCCAAAAACATTCAGTACTTC
CASSIGQEIAKNIQYF
>TRBV30|TRBJ1-2|NA|NA
TGTGCCTGGCACAGGGACATGGGCTACACCTTC
CAWHRDMGYTF
>TRBV28|TRBJ2-7|NA|TRBD1
TGTGCCAGCAGTACCCCAGGGGGGCAGTACTTC
CASSTPGGQYF
>TRBV2|TRBJ1-3|NA|NA
TGTGCCAGCAGTCGAACTCGGGCTGGAAACACCATATATTTT
CASSRTRAGNTIYF
>TRBV6-5|TRBJ1-4|NA|NA
TGTGCCAGCAGTTACGGAATGGAGGGTTTCAGTGAAAAACTGTTTTTT
CASSYGMEGFSEKLFF
>TRBV9|TRBJ1-4|once|NA
TGTGCCAGCAGCTTTTCCGGGACACATAATGAAAAACTGTTTTTT
CASSFSGTHNEKLFF
>TRBV19|TRBJ1-5|NA|NA
TGTGCCAGTAGCGACAGACCACAGCCCCAGCATTTT
CASSDRPQPQHF
>TRBV28|TRBJ1-5|few|NA
TGTGCCAGCAGTTTACCGGGGTCCGGCAATCAGCCCCAGCATTTT
CASSLPGSGNQPQHF
>TRBV19|TRBJ1-2|NA|NA
TGTGCCAGTAGTATAGTAGAGGGCGCCTATGGCTACACCTTC
CASSIVEGAYGYTF
>TRBV6-5|TRBJ2-7|NA|TRBD1
TGTGCCAGCAGTTACGGGGGACAGGGGGTATACGAGCAGTACTTC
CASSYGGQGVYEQYF
>TRBV19|TRBJ1-2|NA|TRBD1
TGTGCCAGTAGTATAGAAGGGACAGAAAAATATGGCTACACCTTC
CASSIEGTEKYGYTF
>TRBV4-2|TRBJ2-1|NA|TRBD2
TGTGCCAGCAGCCAAGAAGTGAGCGGGAGTAGCTATGAGCAGTTCTTC
CASSQEVSGSSYEQFF